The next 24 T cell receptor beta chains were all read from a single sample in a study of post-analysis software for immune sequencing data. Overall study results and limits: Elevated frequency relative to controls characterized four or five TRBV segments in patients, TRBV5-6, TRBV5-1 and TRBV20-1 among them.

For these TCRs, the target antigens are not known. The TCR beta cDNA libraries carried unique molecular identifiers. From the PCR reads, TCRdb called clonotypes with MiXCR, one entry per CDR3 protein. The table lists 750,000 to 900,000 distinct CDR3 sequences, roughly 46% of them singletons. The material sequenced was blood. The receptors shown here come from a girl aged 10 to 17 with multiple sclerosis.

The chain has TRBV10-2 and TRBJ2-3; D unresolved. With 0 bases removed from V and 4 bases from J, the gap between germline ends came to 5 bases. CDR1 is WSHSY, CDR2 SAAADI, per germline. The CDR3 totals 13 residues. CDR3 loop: CASSESRADTQYF. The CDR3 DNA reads TGCGCCAGCAGTGAGTCTCGGGCAGATACGCAGTATTTT.

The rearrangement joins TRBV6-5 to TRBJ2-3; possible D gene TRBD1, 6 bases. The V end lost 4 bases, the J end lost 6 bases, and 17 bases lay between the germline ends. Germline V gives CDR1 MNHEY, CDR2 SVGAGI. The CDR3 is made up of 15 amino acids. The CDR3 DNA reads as TGTGCCAGCAGTTCCCCAGGGGCTCCCGTGGATACGCAGTATTTT. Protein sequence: CASSSPGAPVDTQYF.

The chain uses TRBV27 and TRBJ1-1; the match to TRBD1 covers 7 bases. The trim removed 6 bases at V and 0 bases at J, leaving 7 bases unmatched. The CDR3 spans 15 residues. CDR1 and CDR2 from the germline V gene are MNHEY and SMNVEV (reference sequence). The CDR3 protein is CASRPRGQLNTEAFF. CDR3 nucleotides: TGTGCCAGCAGACCGAGGGGACAGCTGAACACTGAAGCTTTCTTT.

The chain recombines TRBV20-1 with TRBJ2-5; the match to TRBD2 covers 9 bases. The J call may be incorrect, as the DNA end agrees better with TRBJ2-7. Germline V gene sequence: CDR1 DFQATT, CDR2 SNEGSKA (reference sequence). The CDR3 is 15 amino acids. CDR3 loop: CSAGEWLAGVVEQYF. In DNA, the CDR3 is TGCAGTGCGGGGGAGTGGTTAGCGGGAGTGGTCGAGCAGTACTTC.

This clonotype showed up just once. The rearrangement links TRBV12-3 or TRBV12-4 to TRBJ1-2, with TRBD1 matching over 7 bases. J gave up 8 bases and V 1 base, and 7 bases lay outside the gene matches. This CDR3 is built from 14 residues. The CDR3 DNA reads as TGTGCCAGCAGTTTAGTTAGGGGGCGTGGGGGCTACACCTTC. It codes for CASSLVRGRGGYTF.

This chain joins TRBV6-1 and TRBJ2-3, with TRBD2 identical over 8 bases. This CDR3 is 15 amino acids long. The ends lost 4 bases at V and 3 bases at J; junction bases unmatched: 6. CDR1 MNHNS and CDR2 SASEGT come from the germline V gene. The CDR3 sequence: CASSAIAGWTDTQYF. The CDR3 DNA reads TGTGCCAGCAGTGCGATAGCGGGATGGACAGATACGCAGTATTTT.

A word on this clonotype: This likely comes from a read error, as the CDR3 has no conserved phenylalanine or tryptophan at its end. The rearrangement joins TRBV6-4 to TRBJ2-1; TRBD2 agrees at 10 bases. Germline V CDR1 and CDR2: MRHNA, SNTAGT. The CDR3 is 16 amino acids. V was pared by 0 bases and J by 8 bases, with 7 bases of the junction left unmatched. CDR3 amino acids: CASSDSPSGRRDEQFL. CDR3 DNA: TGTGCCAGCAGTGACTCCCCTAGCGGGAGACGGGATGAGCAGTTCTTA.

CDR3 in DNA: TGTGCCAGCAGTTTACGGGGTCCCCCCCATGAGCAGTTCTTC. Translating gives CASSLRGPPHEQFF. The chain recombines TRBV27 with TRBJ2-1, with D perhaps TRBD2 (5 bases). The CDR3 is 14 amino acids. CDR1 and CDR2 from the germline V gene are MNHEY and SMNVEV (reference sequence). The germline V and J ends were trimmed by 2 bases and 8 bases, with 13 bases remaining between them.

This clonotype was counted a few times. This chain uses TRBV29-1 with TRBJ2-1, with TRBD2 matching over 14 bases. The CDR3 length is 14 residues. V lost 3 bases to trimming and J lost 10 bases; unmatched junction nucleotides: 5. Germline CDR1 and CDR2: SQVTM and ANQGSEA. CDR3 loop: CSVEGLAGVREQFF. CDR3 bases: TGCAGCGTTGAGGGACTAGCGGGAGTTCGGGAGCAGTTCTTC.

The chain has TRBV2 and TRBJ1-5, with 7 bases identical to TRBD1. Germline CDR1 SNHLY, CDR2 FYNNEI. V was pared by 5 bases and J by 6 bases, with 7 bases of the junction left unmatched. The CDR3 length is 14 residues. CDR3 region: CASSSDQGGQPQHF. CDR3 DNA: TGTGCCAGCAGTAGCGACCAGGGGGGTCAGCCCCAGCATTTT. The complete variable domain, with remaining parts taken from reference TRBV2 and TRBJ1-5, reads EPEVTQTPSHQVTQMGQEVILRCVPISNHLYFYWYRQILGQKVEFLVSFYNNEISEKSEIFDDQFSVERPDGSNFTLKIRSTKLEDSAMYFCASSSDQGGQPQHFGDGTRLSIL.

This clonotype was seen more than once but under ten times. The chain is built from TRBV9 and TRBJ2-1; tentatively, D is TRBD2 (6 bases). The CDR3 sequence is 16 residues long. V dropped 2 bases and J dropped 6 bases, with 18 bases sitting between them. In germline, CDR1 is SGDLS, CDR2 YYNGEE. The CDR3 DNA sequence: TGTGCCAGCAGCGTGGCTAGCGACATAGAGGTCAATGAGCAGTTCTTC. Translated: CASSVASDIEVNEQFF.

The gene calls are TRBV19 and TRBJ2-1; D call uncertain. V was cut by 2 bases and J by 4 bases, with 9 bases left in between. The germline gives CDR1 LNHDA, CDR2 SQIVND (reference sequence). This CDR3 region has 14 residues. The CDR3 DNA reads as TGTGCCAGTAGTATACGGGCAGCTTACAATGAGCAGTTCTTC. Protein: CASSIRAAYNEQFF.

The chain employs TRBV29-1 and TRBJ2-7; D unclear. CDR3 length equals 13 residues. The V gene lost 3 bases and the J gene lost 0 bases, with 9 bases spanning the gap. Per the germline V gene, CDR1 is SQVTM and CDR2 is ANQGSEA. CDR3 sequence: CSVDMTFSYEQYF. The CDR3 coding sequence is TGCAGCGTTGATATGACCTTCTCCTACGAGCAGTACTTC.

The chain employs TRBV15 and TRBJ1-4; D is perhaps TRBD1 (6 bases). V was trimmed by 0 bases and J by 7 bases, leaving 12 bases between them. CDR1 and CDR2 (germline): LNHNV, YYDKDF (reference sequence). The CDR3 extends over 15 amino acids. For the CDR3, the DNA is TGTGCCACCAGCAGAGATCGGGGGGCAGGTGAAAAACTGTTTTTT. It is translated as CATSRDRGAGEKLFF.

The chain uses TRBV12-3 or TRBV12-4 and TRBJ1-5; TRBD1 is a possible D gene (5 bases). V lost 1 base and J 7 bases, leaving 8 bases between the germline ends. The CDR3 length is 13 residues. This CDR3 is CASSLGGFQPQHF. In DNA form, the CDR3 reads TGTGCCAGCAGTTTAGGGGGCTTCCAGCCCCAGCATTTT.

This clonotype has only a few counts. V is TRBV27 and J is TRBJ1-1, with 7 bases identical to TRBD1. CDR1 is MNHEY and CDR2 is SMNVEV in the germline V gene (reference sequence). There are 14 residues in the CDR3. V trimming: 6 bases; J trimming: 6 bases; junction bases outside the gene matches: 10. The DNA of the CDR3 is TGTGCCAGCAGCCCAGGACAGGACTCCGCTGAAGCTTTCTTT. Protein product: CASSPGQDSAEAFF.

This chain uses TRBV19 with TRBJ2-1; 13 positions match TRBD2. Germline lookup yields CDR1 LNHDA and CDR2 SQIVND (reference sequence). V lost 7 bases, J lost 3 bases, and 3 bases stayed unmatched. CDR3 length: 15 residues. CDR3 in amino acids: CASIRTSGSYNEQFF. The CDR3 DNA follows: TGTGCCAGTATCCGGACTAGCGGGAGCTACAATGAGCAGTTCTTC.

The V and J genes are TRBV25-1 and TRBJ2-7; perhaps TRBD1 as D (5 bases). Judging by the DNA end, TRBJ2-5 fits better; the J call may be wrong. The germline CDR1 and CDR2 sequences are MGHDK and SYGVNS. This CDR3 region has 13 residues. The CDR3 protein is CASENDSQETQYF. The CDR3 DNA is TGTGCCAGCGAGAACGACAGCCAAGAGACCCAGTACTTC.

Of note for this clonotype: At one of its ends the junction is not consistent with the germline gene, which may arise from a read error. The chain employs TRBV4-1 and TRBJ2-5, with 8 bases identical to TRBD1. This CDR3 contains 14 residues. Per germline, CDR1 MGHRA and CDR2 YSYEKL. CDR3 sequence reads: CAGSQEDRVETQYF. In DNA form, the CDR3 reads TGCGCCGGCAGTCAAGAGGACAGGGTTGAGACCCAGTACTTC.

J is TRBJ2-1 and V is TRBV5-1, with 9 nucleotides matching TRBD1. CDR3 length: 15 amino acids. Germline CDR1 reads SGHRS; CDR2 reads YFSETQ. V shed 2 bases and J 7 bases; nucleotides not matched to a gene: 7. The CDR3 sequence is CASSLQGAKGNEQFF. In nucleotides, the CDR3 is TGCGCCAGCAGCTTACAGGGGGCGAAGGGGAATGAGCAGTTCTTC.

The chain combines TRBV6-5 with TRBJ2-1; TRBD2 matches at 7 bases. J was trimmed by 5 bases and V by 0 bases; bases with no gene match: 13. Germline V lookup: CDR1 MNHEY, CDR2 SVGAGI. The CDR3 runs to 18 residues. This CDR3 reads CASSYSTRGASGHNEQFF. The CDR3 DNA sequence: TGTGCCAGCAGTTACTCTACGCGTGGAGCTAGCGGACACAATGAGCAGTTCTTC.

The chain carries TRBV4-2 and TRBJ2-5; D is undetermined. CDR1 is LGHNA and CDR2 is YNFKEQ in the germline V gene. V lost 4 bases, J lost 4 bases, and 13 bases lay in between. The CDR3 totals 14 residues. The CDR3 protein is CASSLVSLGETQYF. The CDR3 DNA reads TGTGCCAGCAGCCTCGTGAGCCTCGGAGAGACCCAGTACTTC.

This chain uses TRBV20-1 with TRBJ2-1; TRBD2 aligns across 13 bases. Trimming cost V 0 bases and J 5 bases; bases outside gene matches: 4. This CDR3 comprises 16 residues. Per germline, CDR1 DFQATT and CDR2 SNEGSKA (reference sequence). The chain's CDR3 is CSARDPTSGRDNEQFF. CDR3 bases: TGCAGTGCTAGAGATCCCACTAGCGGGAGGGACAATGAGCAGTTCTTC.

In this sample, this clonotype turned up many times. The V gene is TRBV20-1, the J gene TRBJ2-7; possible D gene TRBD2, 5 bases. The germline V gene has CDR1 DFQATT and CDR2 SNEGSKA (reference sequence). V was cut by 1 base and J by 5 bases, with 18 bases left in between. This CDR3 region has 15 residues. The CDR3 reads CSARVVLEVSHEQYF. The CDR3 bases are TGCAGTGCTAGAGTTGTACTAGAAGTTTCCCACGAGCAGTACTTC.